A single sample gave rise to the 8 T cell receptor beta chains below, sequenced in a study of blood T cell repertoires in COVID-19. The protocol was immunoSEQ multiplex PCR, while the TCRdb copy is restricted to in-frame clones and leaves out a portion. The top ten clones hold roughly 4.6% of a sample with 200,000 to 250,000 clones, around 80% of them seen once. Material for sequencing was peripheral blood. These receptors originate from a woman aged 60-75 years who had recovered from COVID-19.

V gene TRBV9 combines with J gene TRBJ2-3, with 14 bases identical to TRBD2. CDR1 is SGDLS, CDR2 YYNGEE, per germline. Unmatched junction bases numbered 8, after V lost 0 bases and J lost 5 bases. The CDR3 runs to 18 residues. The CDR3 nucleotides read TGTGCCAGCAGCGTAGACGTCAGACTAGCGGGGGGGCAAGATACGCAGTATTTT. Translating gives CASSVDVRLAGGQDTQYF.

In regard to this clone: This may be a read error, as it is one base from a much larger clone. V is TRBV5-4 and J is TRBJ1-5, with D perhaps matching TRBD1 (6 bases). CDR1 is SGHNT, CDR2 YYREEE, per germline (reference sequence). The ends were cut back, 2 bases at V and 4 bases at J, with 7 bases in the middle. This CDR3 is 13 amino acids long. The CDR3 bases are TGTGCCAGCAGCTTAGGACAGAATCAGCCCCAGCATTTT. It codes for CASSLGQNQPQHF.

This chain links TRBV9 with TRBJ2-1, with 11 bases matching TRBD2. The CDR3 spans 16 residues. V lost 6 bases to trimming and J lost 7 bases; unmatched junction nucleotides: 12. The germline gives CDR1 SGDLS, CDR2 YYNGEE. The CDR3 sequence is CASKSVGSSGRNEQFF. In nucleotides, the CDR3 is TGTGCCAGCAAAAGCGTAGGTTCTAGCGGGAGGAATGAGCAGTTCTTC.

The V call is TRBV21-1, the J call TRBJ2-7; no DNA check was done on the table's D call, TRBD2. TRBV21-1 is designated a pseudogene. The CDR3 sequence is 14 residues long. This chain's CDR3 is CASSGRERDSEQYF. The CDR3 DNA sequence: TGTGCCAGCAGCGGCCGGGAGAGAGATTCCGAGCAGTACTTC.

This rearrangement joins TRBV2 to TRBJ2-3; D remains unclear. Germline assignment: CDR1 SNHLY and CDR2 FYNNEI. Between the trimmed V and J ends, which lost 8 bases and 4 bases, there was a span of 4 bases. The CDR3 length is 10 residues. Here the CDR3 reads CASLSDTQYF. CDR3 DNA: TGTGCCAGCTTATCAGATACGCAGTATTTT.

V usage is TRBV4-2 and J usage is TRBJ2-5; D is perhaps TRBD2 (6 bases). CDR1 LGHNA and CDR2 YNFKEQ come from the germline V gene. The CDR3 totals 15 residues. Trimming took off 1 base at V and 2 bases at J, with 11 bases between the two ends. The CDR3 reads CASSQGTNNQETQYF. The DNA for the CDR3 is TGTGCCAGCAGCCAAGGGACTAACAATCAAGAGACCCAGTACTTC.

V usage is TRBV12-3 or TRBV12-4 and J usage is TRBJ2-2; no clear D. Trimming removed 7 bases at V and 2 bases at J, with 8 bases between. The CDR3 contains 13 residues. The CDR3 protein is CASTRQNTGELFF. As DNA, the CDR3 is TGTGCCAGCACCAGACAAAACACCGGGGAGCTGTTTTTT.

The chain joins TRBV4-1 to TRBJ2-5, with a tentative D call TRBD2 (5 bases). The germline gives CDR1 MGHRA, CDR2 YSYEKL. The CDR3 sequence is 16 residues long. Deletions cut 0 bases from V and 2 bases from J, with 13 bases between. The CDR3 protein is CASSQEEATLQETQYF. For the CDR3, the DNA is TGCGCCAGCAGCCAAGAGGAGGCGACCCTTCAAGAGACCCAGTACTTC.